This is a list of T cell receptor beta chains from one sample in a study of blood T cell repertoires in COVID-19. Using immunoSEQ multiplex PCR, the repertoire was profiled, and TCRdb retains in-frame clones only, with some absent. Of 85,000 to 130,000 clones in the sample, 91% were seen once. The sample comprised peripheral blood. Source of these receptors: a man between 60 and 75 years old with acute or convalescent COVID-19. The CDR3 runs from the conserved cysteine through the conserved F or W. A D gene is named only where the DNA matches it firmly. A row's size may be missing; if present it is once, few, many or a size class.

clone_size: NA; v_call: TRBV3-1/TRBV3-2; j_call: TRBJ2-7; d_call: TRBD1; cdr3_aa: CASSLGGTGDHEQYF; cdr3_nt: TGTGCCAGCAGCCTGGGGGGGACAGGGGACCACGAGCAGTACTTC
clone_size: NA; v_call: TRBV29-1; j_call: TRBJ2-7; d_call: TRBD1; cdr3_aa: CSVALYRGRSYEQYF; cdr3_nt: TGCAGCGTTGCCCTTTACAGGGGAAGGTCCTACGAGCAGTACTTC
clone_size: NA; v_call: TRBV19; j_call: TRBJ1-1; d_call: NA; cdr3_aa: CASSSYEIRAEAFF; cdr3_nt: TGTGCCAGTAGTTCCTACGAAATAAGAGCCGAAGCTTTCTTT
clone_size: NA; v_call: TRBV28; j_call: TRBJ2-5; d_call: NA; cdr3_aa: CASSLNPQGQETQYF; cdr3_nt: TGTGCCAGCAGTTTGAACCCCCAGGGCCAAGAGACCCAGTACTTC
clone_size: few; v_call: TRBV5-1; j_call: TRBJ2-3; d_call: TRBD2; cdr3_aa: CASSPYGGLAGSPDTQYF; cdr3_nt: TGCGCCAGCAGCCCCTATGGAGGATTAGCGGGATCCCCAGATACGCAGTATTTT
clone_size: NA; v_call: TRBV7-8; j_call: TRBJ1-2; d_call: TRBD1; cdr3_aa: CASSSGQGPYGYTF; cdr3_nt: TGTGCCAGCAGCTCTGGACAGGGCCCCTATGGCTACACCTTC
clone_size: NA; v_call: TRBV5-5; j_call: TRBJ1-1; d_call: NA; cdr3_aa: CASSLRQMNTEAFF; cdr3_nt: TGTGCCAGCAGCTTGCGACAGATGAACACTGAAGCTTTCTTT
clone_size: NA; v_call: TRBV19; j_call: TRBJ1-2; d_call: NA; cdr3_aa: CASSPNRDYGYTF; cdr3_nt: TGTGCCAGTAGCCCAAACAGGGACTATGGCTACACCTTC
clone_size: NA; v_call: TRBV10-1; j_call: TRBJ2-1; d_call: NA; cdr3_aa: CASTSGNIRYNEQFF; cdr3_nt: TGCGCCAGCACATCAGGAAATATTAGATACAATGAGCAGTTCTTC
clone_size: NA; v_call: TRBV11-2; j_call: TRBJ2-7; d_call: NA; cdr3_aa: CASSPQGVRGDYEQYF; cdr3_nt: TGTGCCAGCAGCCCCCAGGGGGTGCGGGGGGACTACGAGCAGTACTTC
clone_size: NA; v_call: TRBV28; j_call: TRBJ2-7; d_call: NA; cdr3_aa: CATLWGRSSYEQYF; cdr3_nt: TGTGCCACCTTATGGGGCAGGAGCTCCTACGAGCAGTACTTC
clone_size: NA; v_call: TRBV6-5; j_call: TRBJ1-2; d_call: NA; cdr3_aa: CASSYSRENGYTF; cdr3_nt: TGTGCCAGCAGTTACTCGAGGGAGAACGGCTACACCTTC
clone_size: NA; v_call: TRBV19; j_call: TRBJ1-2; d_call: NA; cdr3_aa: CASNGENYGYTF; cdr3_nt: TGTGCCAGTAATGGGGAGAACTATGGCTACACCTTC
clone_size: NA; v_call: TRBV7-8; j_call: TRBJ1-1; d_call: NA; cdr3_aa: CASSLNRLNTEAFF; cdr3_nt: TGTGCCAGCAGCTTAAACAGATTGAACACTGAAGCTTTCTTT
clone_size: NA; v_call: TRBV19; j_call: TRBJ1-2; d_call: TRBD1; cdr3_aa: CASAPSRGYGYTF; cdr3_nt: TGTGCCAGCGCACCCTCCAGGGGGTATGGCTACACCTTC
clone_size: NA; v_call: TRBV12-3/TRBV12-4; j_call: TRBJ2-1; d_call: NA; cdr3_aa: CASRAENNEQFF; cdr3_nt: TGTGCCAGCAGGGCAGAAAACAATGAGCAGTTCTTC
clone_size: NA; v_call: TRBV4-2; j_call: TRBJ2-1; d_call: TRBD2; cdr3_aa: CASSQWAGTSTRSSYNEQFF; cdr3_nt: TGTGCCAGCAGCCAATGGGCCGGGACTAGCACCCGATCCTCCTACAATGAGCAGTTCTTC
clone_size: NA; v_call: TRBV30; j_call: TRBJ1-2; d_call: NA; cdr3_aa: CAWSVTGIGYTF; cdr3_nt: TGTGCCTGGAGTGTAACAGGGATAGGCTACACCTTC
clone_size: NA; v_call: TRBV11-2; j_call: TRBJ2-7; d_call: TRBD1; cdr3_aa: CASSFGTGDYEQYF; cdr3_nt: TGTGCCAGCAGCTTCGGGACAGGGGACTACGAGCAGTACTTC
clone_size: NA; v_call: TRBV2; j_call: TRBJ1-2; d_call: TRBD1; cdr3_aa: CASMRDSPYGYTF; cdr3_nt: TGTGCCAGCATGAGGGACAGTCCGTATGGCTACACCTTC
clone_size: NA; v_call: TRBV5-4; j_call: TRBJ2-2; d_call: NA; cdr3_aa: CASSSPRSATGELFF; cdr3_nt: TGTGCCAGCAGCTCCCCCAGGTCAGCCACCGGGGAGCTGTTTTTT
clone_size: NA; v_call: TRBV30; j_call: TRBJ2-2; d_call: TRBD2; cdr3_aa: CAPSGRVTGELFF; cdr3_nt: TGTGCCCCTTCCGGGAGGGTAACCGGGGAGCTGTTTTTT
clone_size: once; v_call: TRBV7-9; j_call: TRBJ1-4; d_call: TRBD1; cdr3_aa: CASSLGGTGLTNEKLFF; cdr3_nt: TGTGCCAGCAGCTTAGGAGGGACAGGGTTGACTAATGAAAAACTGTTTTTT
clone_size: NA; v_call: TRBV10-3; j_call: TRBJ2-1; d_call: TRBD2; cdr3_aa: CAISDNSGKEYNEQFF; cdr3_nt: TGTGCCATCAGCGACAATAGCGGGAAGGAGTACAATGAGCAGTTCTTC
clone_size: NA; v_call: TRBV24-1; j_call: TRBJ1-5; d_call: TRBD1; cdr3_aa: CATSDTASTGRNQPQHF; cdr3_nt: TGTGCCACCAGTGACACCGCTTCGACAGGGCGCAATCAGCCCCAGCATTTT
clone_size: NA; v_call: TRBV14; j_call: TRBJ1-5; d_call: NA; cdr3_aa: CASSQDYRRGNQPQHF; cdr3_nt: TGTGCCAGCAGCCAAGATTACAGGAGGGGCAATCAGCCCCAGCATTTT
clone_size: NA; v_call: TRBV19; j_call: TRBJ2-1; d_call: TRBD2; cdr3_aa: CASSIRLAGGWAYNEQFF; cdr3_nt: TGTGCCAGTAGTATCAGACTAGCGGGAGGATGGGCCTACAATGAGCAGTTCTTC
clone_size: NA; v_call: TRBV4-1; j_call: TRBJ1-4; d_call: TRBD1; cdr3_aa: CASSQGQGPEKLFF; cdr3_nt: TGCGCCAGCAGCCAAGGACAGGGCCCTGAAAAACTGTTTTTT
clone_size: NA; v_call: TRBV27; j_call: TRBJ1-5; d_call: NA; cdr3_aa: CASSLVGGYQPQHF; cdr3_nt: TGTGCCAGCAGTTTGGTAGGAGGCTATCAGCCCCAGCATTTT
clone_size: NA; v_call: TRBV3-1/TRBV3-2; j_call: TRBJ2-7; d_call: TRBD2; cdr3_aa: CASSQVRSWGTSGSPQSEQYF; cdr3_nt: TGTGCCAGCAGCCAAGTTAGATCCTGGGGGACTAGCGGGAGTCCGCAGTCCGAGCAGTACTTC
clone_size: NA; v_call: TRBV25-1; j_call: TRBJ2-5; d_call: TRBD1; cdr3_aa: CASSEWSGTGGETQYF; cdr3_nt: TGTGCCAGCAGTGAATGGTCCGGGACAGGGGGGGAGACCCAGTACTTC
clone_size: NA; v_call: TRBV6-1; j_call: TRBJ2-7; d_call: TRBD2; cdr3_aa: CASSQQTSGRREQYF; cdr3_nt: TGTGCCAGCAGTCAACAGACTAGCGGGAGACGAGAGCAGTACTTC
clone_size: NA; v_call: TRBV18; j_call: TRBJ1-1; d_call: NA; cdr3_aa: CASSRGVAAEAFF; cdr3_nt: TGTGCCAGCTCACGTGGAGTAGCGGCTGAAGCTTTCTTT
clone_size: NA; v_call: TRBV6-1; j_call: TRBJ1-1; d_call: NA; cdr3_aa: CASSESRSTEAFF; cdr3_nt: TGTGCCAGCAGTGAATCGAGGTCCACTGAAGCTTTCTTT
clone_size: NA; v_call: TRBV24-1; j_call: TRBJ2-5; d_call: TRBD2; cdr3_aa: CATSDSGLRTSGRLQETQYF; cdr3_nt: TGTGCCACCAGTGACTCGGGCCTCAGGACTAGCGGGAGGCTACAAGAGACCCAGTACTTC
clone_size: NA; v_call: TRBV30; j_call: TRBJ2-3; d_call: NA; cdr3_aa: CAWTVVRRADTQYF; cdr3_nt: TGTGCCTGGACAGTGGTCAGGAGGGCAGATACGCAGTATTTT
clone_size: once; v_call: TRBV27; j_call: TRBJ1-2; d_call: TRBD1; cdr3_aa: CASTTRQGARAGYTF; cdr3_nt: TGTGCCAGCACAACCCGACAGGGGGCGCGGGCTGGCTACACCTTC
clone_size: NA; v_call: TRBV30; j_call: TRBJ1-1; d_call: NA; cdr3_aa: CAWSVLHRNTEAFF; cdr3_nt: TGTGCCTGGAGTGTACTTCATCGGAACACTGAAGCTTTCTTT
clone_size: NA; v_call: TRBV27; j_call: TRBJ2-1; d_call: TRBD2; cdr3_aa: CASSGTSIRDEQFF; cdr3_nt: TGTGCCAGCAGCGGGACTAGCATACGCGATGAGCAGTTCTTC
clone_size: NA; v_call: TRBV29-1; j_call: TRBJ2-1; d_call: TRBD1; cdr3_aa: CSVKDRTHNEQFF; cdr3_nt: TGCAGCGTTAAGGACAGGACTCACAATGAGCAGTTCTTC